Listed here are 22 T cell receptor beta chains from one sample, sequenced in a study of neurological immune-mediated disorders. Each CDR3 protein gets one entry after TCRdb re-called the 5' RACE reads with MiXCR. The data show 110,000 or so distinct CDR3 sequences, with roughly 3.2% seen just once and 1.3% held by the top ten. The material sequenced was PBMCs. These receptor sequences come from a woman aged 25 to 39 with multiple sclerosis.

Many counts were recorded for this clonotype. CDR3 amino acids: CSAGNSGQPHQPQHF. Written as DNA, the CDR3 is TGCAGTGCTGGAAACTCTGGACAGCCCCATCAGCCCCAGCATTTT. The chain uses TRBV20-1 and TRBJ1-5; a weak D match, TRBD1 (6 bases). This CDR3 has 15 residues. Germline V CDR1 and CDR2: DFQATT, SNEGSKA (reference sequence). V was shortened by 5 bases and J by 5 bases, with 19 bases between the two germline ends.

Ten or more counts support this clonotype. The rearrangement links TRBV18 to TRBJ1-2; TRBD1 is a possible D gene (6 bases). Trimming pared 2 bases from V and 1 base from J, leaving 8 bases between. Germline V gene lookup returns CDR1 KGHSH and CDR2 LQKENI. This CDR3 contains 14 residues. The CDR3 region is CASSPTGYNYGYTF. The CDR3 DNA follows: TGTGCCAGCTCACCAACAGGGTATAACTATGGCTACACCTTC.

The sample holds many counts of this clonotype. This chain connects TRBV11-2 to TRBJ2-5; TRBD2 is a possible D gene (5 bases). Germline-derived CDR1 and CDR2 are SGHAT and FQNNGV. The V end lost 5 bases, the J end lost 5 bases, and 12 bases lay between the germline ends. This CDR3 has 13 amino acids. The CDR3 sequence: CASSHIPGETQYF. Written as DNA, the CDR3 is TGTGCCAGCAGCCATATCCCGGGGGAGACCCAGTACTTC.

This clonotype has at least ten counts. The V gene is TRBV18, the J gene TRBJ2-1; the D is unclear. Trimming removed 5 bases from V and 8 bases from J, with 16 bases in between. From germline, CDR1 is KGHSH and CDR2 LQKENI. The CDR3 spans 14 residues. CDR3: CASSSPNSDYEQFF. The CDR3 region has the DNA TGTGCCAGCTCATCTCCTAATTCGGATTATGAGCAGTTCTTC.

Worth noting for this clonotype: Mismatch with germline at one junction end may stem from a read error. The chain employs TRBV6-5 and TRBJ1-6; D uncertain. The length of the CDR3 is 13 residues. CDR1 is MNHEY, CDR2 SVGAGI, per germline. The DNA for the CDR3 is TGTGCCAGCCGAACAGATAATACTTCACCCCTCAACTTT. Translated, it gives CASRTDNTSPLNF.

This clonotype was detected ten times or more. The V and J genes are TRBV11-2 and TRBJ2-7; D may be TRBD1 (5 bases). Germline CDR1 and CDR2: SGHAT and FQNNGV. CDR3 size: 15 residues. Trimming pared 2 bases from V and 4 bases from J, leaving 15 bases between. The CDR3 DNA follows: TGTGCCAGCAGCTTAATCAAGGGGCCCACTTACGAGCAGTACTTC. Protein: CASSLIKGPTYEQYF.

This clonotype turned up a few times. The J gene is TRBJ2-2, the V gene TRBV7-2, with 8 bases lining up with TRBD2. The germline CDR1 and CDR2 sequences are SGHTA and FQGNSA. CDR3 size: 16 residues. Losses at the gene ends were 2 bases for V and 0 bases for J; bases not matched to a gene: 2. In DNA form, the CDR3 reads TGTGCCAGCAGCTTATCGGGAGGGGCGAACACCGGGGAGCTGTTTTTT. This translates into CASSLSGGANTGELFF. Looking up the rest from reference TRBV7-2 and TRBJ2-2 gives the full variable domain: GAGVSQSPSNKVTEKGKDVELRCDPISGHTALYWYRQSLGQGLEFLIYFQGNSAPDKSGLPSDRFSAERTGGSVSTLTIQRTQQEDSAVYLCASSLSGGANTGELFFGEGSRLTVL.

This clonotype was recorded at least ten times. The chain couples TRBV5-8 to TRBJ1-4; D remains unclear. This CDR3 is 15 amino acids long. Germline V gene sequence: CDR1 SGHTS, CDR2 YDEGEE. Trimming took off 3 bases at V and 0 bases at J, with 9 bases between the two ends. The CDR3 reads CASSSTFTTNEKLFF. The CDR3 DNA reads as TGTGCCAGCAGCTCGACCTTTACAACTAATGAAAAACTGTTTTTT.

The table lists this clonotype with many counts. The rearrangement joins TRBV5-1 to TRBJ1-2, with 11 bases that match TRBD1. V trimming: 3 bases; J trimming: 4 bases; junction bases outside the gene matches: 8. There are 16 residues in the CDR3. From germline, CDR1 is SGHRS and CDR2 YFSETQ. CDR3 residues: CASSSGTGGSIYGYTF. The CDR3 bases are TGCGCCAGCAGCTCCGGGACAGGGGGGAGCATCTATGGCTACACCTTC.

This clonotype was seen many times. The chain links TRBV21-1 to TRBJ1-4; the table calls TRBD1, which could not be checked here. TRBV21-1 is a pseudogene locus. The CDR3 has 13 amino acids. The CDR3 DNA follows: TGTGCCAGCAGCAAAAGGGGGTCGGGAAAACTGTTTTTT. Amino acids: CASSKRGSGKLFF.

This clonotype occurred many times. The chain couples TRBV5-1 to TRBJ2-7, with 8 nucleotides matching TRBD1. This CDR3 contains 13 residues. With V trimmed by 4 bases and J by 7 bases, 7 bases remained unmatched. Looked up from germline, CDR1 is SGHRS and CDR2 is YFSETQ. The CDR3 nucleotides are TGCGCCAGCAGCCTGGACAGGGTCTGGGAGCAGTACTTC. Amino acid sequence: CASSLDRVWEQYF.

This clonotype came up many times. The chain has TRBV7-6 and TRBJ2-3, with D possibly TRBD2 on 6 matching bases. V was clipped by 5 bases and J by 6 bases, with 15 bases between them. Germline assignment: CDR1 SGHVS and CDR2 FNYEAQ. The CDR3 is 14 residues long. The CDR3 DNA is TGTGCCAGCAGCCCCCGGGGGAGCGTCGATACGCAGTATTTT. The encoded protein is CASSPRGSVDTQYF. The variable domain in full, with the rest retrieved from reference TRBV7-6 and TRBJ2-3, is GAGVSQSPRYKVTKRGQDVALRCDPISGHVSLYWYRQALGQGPEFLTYFNYEAQQDKSGLPNDRFSAERPEGSISTLTIQRTEQRDSAMYRCASSPRGSVDTQYFGPGTRLTVL.

This clonotype was counted ten times or more. The rearrangement links TRBV6-2 or TRBV6-3 to TRBJ2-1; 8 nucleotides match TRBD2. The V segment lost 6 bases and the J segment 8 bases; nucleotides outside the gene matches: 6. Germline-derived CDR1 and CDR2 are MNHEY and SVGEGT. The CDR3 length is 13 residues. Here the CDR3 DNA reads TGTGCCAGCAGGGCACCGGGAGGGGATGAGCAGTTCTTC. Protein product: CASRAPGGDEQFF.

The chain links TRBV20-1 to TRBJ2-1, with D unresolved. The germline gives CDR1 DFQATT, CDR2 SNEGSKA (reference sequence). Trimming pared 0 bases from V and 1 base from J, leaving 10 bases between. This CDR3 has 15 residues. The CDR3 region has the DNA TGCAGTGCTAGAGATGGTAGCAGGTCCTACAATGAGCAGTTCTTC. The encoded protein is CSARDGSRSYNEQFF.

This clonotype came up many times. The genes are TRBV12-3 or TRBV12-4 and TRBJ2-7; a weak D match, TRBD2 (6 bases). Trimming took off 8 bases at V and 3 bases at J, with 11 bases between the two ends. CDR3 length: 12 residues. The chain's CDR3 is CASGAGIYEQYF. The CDR3 nucleotides are TGTGCCAGCGGGGCGGGGATCTACGAGCAGTACTTC.

As for this clonotype: This may be a read error, as it is one base from a much larger clone. The chain carries TRBV12-3 or TRBV12-4 and TRBJ1-5, with D unclear. V was trimmed by 7 bases and J by 12 bases, leaving 19 bases between them. This CDR3 region has 13 residues. The CDR3 reads CASTIQLGEHQHF. CDR3 bases: TGTGCCAGCACTATTCAACTTGGGGAGCACCAGCATTTT.

In this sample, this clonotype turned up many times. This chain uses TRBV11-2 with TRBJ2-7; D is unclear. CDR3 length: 13 amino acids. V was trimmed by 1 base and J by 2 bases, leaving 6 bases between them. Germline values: CDR1 SGHAT, CDR2 FQNNGV. The CDR3 loop is CASSLGSAYEQYF. CDR3 in DNA: TGTGCCAGCAGCTTAGGCTCTGCCTACGAGCAGTACTTC.

CDR3 residues: CASSARPYTDTQYF. CDR3 bases: TGTGCCAGCAGCGCACGGCCGTACACAGATACGCAGTATTTT. The rearrangement links TRBV9 to TRBJ2-3, with unresolved D. The V gene lost 3 bases and the J gene lost 2 bases, with 10 bases spanning the gap. The germline V gene has CDR1 SGDLS and CDR2 YYNGEE. This CDR3 is 14 amino acids long.

The sample holds many counts of this clonotype. The chain joins TRBV3-1 to TRBJ2-1; perhaps TRBD2 as D (5 bases). Trimming left V 4 bases short and J 7 bases short, with 17 bases between. The CDR3 has 15 residues. Germline CDR1 LGHDT, CDR2 YNNKEL (reference sequence). The CDR3 loop reads CASSRVRGSGNEQFF. DNA for the CDR3: TGTGCCAGCAGCCGGGTCAGAGGGTCGGGGAATGAGCAGTTCTTC.

There are many counts of this clonotype. The DNA of the CDR3 is TGTGCCAGCACCGTTGGACTCTTGAACACTGAAGCTTTCTTT. This gives the protein CASTVGLLNTEAFF. V and J are TRBV7-2 and TRBJ1-1, with D uncertain. V lost 7 bases, J lost 0 bases, and 12 bases lay in between. Germline V gene lookup returns CDR1 SGHTA and CDR2 FQGNSA. The CDR3 sequence is 14 residues long.

Ten or more counts support this clonotype. The chain has TRBV6-2 or TRBV6-3 and TRBJ2-4; D call uncertain. Germline V gene sequence: CDR1 MNHEY, CDR2 SVGEGT. CDR3 length equals 13 residues. V lost 7 bases and J 5 bases, leaving 12 bases between the germline ends. CDR3 amino acids: CASKLADQNIQYF. The DNA for the CDR3 is TGTGCCAGCAAGTTGGCAGACCAAAACATTCAGTACTTC.

This clonotype was counted at least ten times. The V call is TRBV3-1, the J call TRBJ2-3; 7 bases align to TRBD2. Losses at the gene ends were 5 bases for V and 8 bases for J; bases not matched to a gene: 4. From germline, CDR1 is LGHDT and CDR2 YNNKEL (reference sequence). CDR3 length: 12 residues. CDR3 in amino acids: CASSLGLLTQYF. The DNA of the CDR3 is TGTGCCAGCAGCTTGGGACTACTTACGCAGTATTTT.